The clone carrying this TCR beta chain showed up many times. The sample originates from a study of T-cell reconstitution after alpha-beta-depleted transplantation in children. Preparing the TCRbeta library involved the use of unique molecular identifiers. TCRdb reprocessed the PCR reads with MiXCR, giving one entry per CDR3 protein. This repertoire shows approximately 150,000 distinct CDR3 sequences, around 9% found once; its top ten account for roughly 18%. Germline loops: CDR1 SGHTA, CDR2 FQGTGA. Trimming stripped 5 bases from V and 0 bases from J, with 13 bases between. CDR3 length: 15 amino acids.

Sequencing used PBMCs, mostly from graft donor cells, obtained 180 days after TCRalphabeta/CD19-depleted stem cell transplant. This chain uses TRBV7-3 with TRBJ1-2; D is ambiguous. This sequence originates from a female patient between 2 and 15 years old who had a stem cell transplant for congenital amegakaryocytic thrombocytopenia, so the T cells may come from the graft donor. The CDR3: CASSPSGGSNYGYTF. The DNA for the CDR3 is TGTGCCAGCAGCCCGAGCGGCGGCTCTAACTATGGCTACACCTTC.